These T cell receptor beta chains were read from a single sample in a study of Ad26.COV2.S vaccination and SARS-CoV-2 variants. Sequencing used immunoSEQ multiplex PCR; TCRdb keeps in-frame clones, though not all of them. The sample shows about 420,000 clones, approximately 87% of them seen only once. The sample consisted of peripheral blood, taken in a trial of Ad26.COV2.S vaccine versus placebo. The receptor set was obtained from a person aged 18-60 years who received the Ad26.COV2.S COVID-19 vaccine or a placebo. CDR3s include the opening cysteine and the closing phenylalanine or tryptophan. A D gene is named only where the DNA matches it firmly. Only some rows state a clone size, as once, few, many or a class for expanded clones.

CDR3 DNA | CDR3 protein | J gene | D gene | clone size | V gene
TGTGCCAGCAGCCAGACAGGGGGCGGGGGTGAAGCTTTCTTT | CASSQTGGGGEAFF | TRBJ1-1 | TRBD1 | - | TRBV6-5
TGTGCCAGCAGCCAGGACAGGGGGCGTGGAGAGACCCAGTACTTC | CASSQDRGRGETQYF | TRBJ2-5 | TRBD1 | - | TRBV3-1/TRBV3-2
TGTGCCAGCAGTTTACTCGACAGGGGCGGAATCTATGGCTACACCTTC | CASSLLDRGGIYGYTF | TRBJ1-2 | TRBD1 | - | TRBV28
TGTGCCACCAGCAGAGATCGGGACAGATCCCCCCATGGCTACACCTTC | CATSRDRDRSPHGYTF | TRBJ1-2 | TRBD1 | - | TRBV15
TGTGCCAGCAGCGTTACGACTCGGACAGATTACAATGAGCAGTTCTTC | CASSVTTRTDYNEQFF | TRBJ2-1 | - | few | TRBV9
TGTGCCAGCAGCCGAACCCCCAAACAGCCCCAGCATTTT | CASSRTPKQPQHF | TRBJ1-5 | - | - | TRBV27
TGTGCCAGCAGCAGGGGGAACATTCAGTACTTC | CASSRGNIQYF | TRBJ2-4 | - | few | TRBV5-5
TGTGCCAGCAGCCCATCCCTTCGGCGGGGGGGGACCACAGATACGCAGTATTTT | CASSPSLRRGGTTDTQYF | TRBJ2-3 | TRBD2 | - | TRBV9
TGTGCCAGCAGTGAATACACCCGGTCGGGATTTTCACCCCTCCACTTT | CASSEYTRSGFSPLHF | TRBJ1-6 | - | few | TRBV6-1
TGTGCCAGCAGCCGAAGACCCGGGTTCTCTGGAAACACCATATATTTT | CASSRRPGFSGNTIYF | TRBJ1-3 | - | - | TRBV3-1/TRBV3-2
TGTGCCAGCAGTCCCTGGGACAGTAACACCGGGGAGCTGTTTTTT | CASSPWDSNTGELFF | TRBJ2-2 | TRBD1 | - | TRBV28
TGTGCCAGCAGCTTGGTGGATGCAGATTTGGGGCAGTACTTC | CASSLVDADLGQYF | TRBJ2-7 | - | - | TRBV5-6
TGCGCCAGCAGCGGAGGGACTAGCCCTCCCCTGGAGCAGTACTTC | CASSGGTSPPLEQYF | TRBJ2-7 | TRBD2 | - | TRBV5-1